This T cell receptor (beta chain) was sequenced for a study of cytomegalovirus exposure and HLA in healthy donors. The PCR was carried out with 60 Vbeta primers and 13 Jbeta primers. Only in-frame clones appear in the TCRdb table, and some are missing; sequencing was by immunoSEQ multiplex PCR. The sample has about 200,000 clones, about 85% seen once. The CDR3 totals 18 residues. Trimming took off 2 bases at V and 2 bases at J, with 18 bases between the two ends. Looked up from germline, CDR1 is SGHTA and CDR2 is FQGTGA. The TCR comes from a male donor in good health and CMV-seropositive. The chain recombines TRBV7-3 with TRBJ2-2, with D possibly matching TRBD1 (7 bases). Sequenced material: PBMCs. The CDR3 DNA reads TGTGCCAGCAGCTTATTCCGCGGGGCAGGGGGTAACACCGGGGAGCTGTTTTTT. It encodes CASSLFRGAGGNTGELFF.